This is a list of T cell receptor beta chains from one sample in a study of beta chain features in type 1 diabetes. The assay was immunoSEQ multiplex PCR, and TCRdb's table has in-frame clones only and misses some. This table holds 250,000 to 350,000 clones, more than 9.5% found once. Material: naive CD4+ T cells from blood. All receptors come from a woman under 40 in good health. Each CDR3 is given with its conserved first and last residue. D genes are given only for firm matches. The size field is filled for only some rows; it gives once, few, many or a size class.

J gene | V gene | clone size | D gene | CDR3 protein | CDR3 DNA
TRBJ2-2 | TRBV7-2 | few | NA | CASSLKGRNTGELFF | TGTGCCAGCAGCTTAAAGGGGCGCAACACCGGGGAGCTGTTTTTT
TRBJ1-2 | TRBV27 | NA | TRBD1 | CASSSGGYDWGYTF | TGTGCCAGCAGTTCAGGGGGGTACGACTGGGGCTACACCTTC
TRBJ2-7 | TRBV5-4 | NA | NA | CASSLEQGYEQYF | TGTGCCAGCAGCTTGGAGCAGGGGTACGAGCAGTACTTC
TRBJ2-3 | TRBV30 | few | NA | CAWSVRRLDTQYF | TGTGCCTGGAGTGTACGCAGGCTAGATACGCAGTATTTT
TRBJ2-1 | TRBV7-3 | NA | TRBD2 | CASGKGLAESYNEQFF | TGTGCCAGCGGAAAGGGACTAGCGGAGTCCTACAATGAGCAGTTCTTC
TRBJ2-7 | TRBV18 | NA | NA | CASSPSRSYEQYF | TGTGCCAGCTCACCTAGCCGCTCCTACGAGCAGTACTTC
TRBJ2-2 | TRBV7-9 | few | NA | CASSSSFGGGSGELFF | TGTGCCAGCAGCTCCTCCTTCGGCGGTGGGAGCGGGGAGCTGTTTTTT
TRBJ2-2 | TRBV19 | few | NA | CASSIGGVGELFF | TGTGCCAGTAGTATTGGAGGGGTCGGGGAGCTGTTTTTT
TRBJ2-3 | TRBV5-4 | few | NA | CASRNRRGSDTQYF | TGTGCCAGCAGGAACAGGAGGGGTTCAGATACGCAGTATTTT
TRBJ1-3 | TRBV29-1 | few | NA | CSVQVGPPLSGNTIYF | TGCAGCGTACAAGTTGGCCCTCCTCTTAGCGGGAACACCATATATTTT
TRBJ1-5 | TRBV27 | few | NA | CASSEYGNQPQHF | TGTGCCAGCAGTGAGTATGGCAATCAGCCCCAGCATTTT
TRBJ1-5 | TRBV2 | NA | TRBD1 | CASSALGQGAYQPQHF | TGTGCCAGCAGTGCCCTTGGACAGGGGGCTTATCAGCCCCAGCATTTT
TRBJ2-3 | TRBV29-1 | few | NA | CSVAPGDMNTQYF | TGCAGCGTTGCCCCGGGAGATATGAATACGCAGTATTTT
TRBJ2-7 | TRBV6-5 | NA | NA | CASSFTSTGRYEQYF | TGTGCCAGCAGTTTTACATCGACAGGCCGGTACGAGCAGTACTTC
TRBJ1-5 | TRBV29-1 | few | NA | CSVSRQGNQPQHF | TGCAGCGTCTCGAGACAGGGCAATCAGCCCCAGCATTTT
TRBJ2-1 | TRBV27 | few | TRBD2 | CASSSPGLAGALLLFF | TGTGCCAGCAGTTCTCCCGGACTAGCGGGAGCCCTCCTTCTGTTCTTC
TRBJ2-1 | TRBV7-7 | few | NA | CASSSGQINEQFF | TGTGCTAGCAGCTCCGGACAGATCAATGAGCAGTTCTTC
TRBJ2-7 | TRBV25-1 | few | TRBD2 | CASSGLAGATEQYF | TGTGCCAGCAGTGGGCTGGCGGGAGCGACCGAGCAGTACTTC
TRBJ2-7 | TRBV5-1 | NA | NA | CASSLDRSYEQYF | TGCGCCAGCAGCTTGGACAGGTCCTACGAGCAGTACTTC
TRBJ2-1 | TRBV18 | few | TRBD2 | CASSPASGKNYNEQFF | TGTGCCAGCTCCCCGGCTAGCGGGAAGAACTACAATGAGCAGTTCTTC